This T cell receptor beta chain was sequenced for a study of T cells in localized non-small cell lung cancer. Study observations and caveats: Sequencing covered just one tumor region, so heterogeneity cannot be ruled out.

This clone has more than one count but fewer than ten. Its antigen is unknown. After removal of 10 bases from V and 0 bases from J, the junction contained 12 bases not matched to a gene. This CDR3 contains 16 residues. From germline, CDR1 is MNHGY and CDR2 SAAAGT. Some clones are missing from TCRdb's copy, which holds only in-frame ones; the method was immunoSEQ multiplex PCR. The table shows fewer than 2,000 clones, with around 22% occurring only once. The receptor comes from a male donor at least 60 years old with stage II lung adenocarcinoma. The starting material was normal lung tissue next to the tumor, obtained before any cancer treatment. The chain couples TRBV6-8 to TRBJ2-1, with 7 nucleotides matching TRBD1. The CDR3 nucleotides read TGTGCCATCAGACGGTGGACAGGCGACTCCTACAATGAGCAGTTCTTC. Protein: CAIRRWTGDSYNEQFF.